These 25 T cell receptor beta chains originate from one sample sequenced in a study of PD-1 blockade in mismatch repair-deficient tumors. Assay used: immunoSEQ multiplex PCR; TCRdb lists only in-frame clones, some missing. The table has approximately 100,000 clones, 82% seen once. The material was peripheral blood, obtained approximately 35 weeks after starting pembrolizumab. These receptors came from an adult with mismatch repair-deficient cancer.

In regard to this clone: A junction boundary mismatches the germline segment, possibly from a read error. The CDR3 spells CASSSQRDLTYTGELFF. As DNA, the CDR3 is TGTGCTAGCAGCTCCCAGCGGGATCTCACCTACACCGGGGAGCTGTTTTTT. The chain couples TRBV7-7 to TRBJ2-2; TRBD2 agrees at 7 bases. The CDR3 runs to 17 residues. The germline gives CDR1 SSHAT, CDR2 FNYEAQ (reference sequence).

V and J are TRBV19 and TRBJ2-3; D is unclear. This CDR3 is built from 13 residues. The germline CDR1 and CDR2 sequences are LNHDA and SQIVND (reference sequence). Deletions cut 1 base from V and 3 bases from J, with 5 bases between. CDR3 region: CASSIGGTDTQYF. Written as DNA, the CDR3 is TGTGCCAGTAGTATAGGAGGTACAGATACGCAGTATTTT.

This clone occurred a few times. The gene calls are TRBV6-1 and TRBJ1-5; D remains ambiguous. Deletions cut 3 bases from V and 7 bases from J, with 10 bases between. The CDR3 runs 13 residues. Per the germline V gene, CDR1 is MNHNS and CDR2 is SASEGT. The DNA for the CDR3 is TGTGCCAGCAGTGAGTCTCAAGAACAGCCCCAGCATTTT. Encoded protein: CASSESQEQPQHF.

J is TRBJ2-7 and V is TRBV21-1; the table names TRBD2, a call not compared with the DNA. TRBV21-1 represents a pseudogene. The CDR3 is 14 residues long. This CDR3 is CASRSTPNLVEQYF. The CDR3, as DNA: TGTGCCAGCAGATCGACTCCAAATTTAGTCGAGCAGTACTTC.

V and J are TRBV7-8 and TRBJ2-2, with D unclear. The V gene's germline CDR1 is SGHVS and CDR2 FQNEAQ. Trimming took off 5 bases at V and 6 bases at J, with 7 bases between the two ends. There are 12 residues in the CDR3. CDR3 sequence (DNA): TGTGCCAGCAGCCCCATAGCCGGGGAGCTGTTTTTT. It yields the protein CASSPIAGELFF.

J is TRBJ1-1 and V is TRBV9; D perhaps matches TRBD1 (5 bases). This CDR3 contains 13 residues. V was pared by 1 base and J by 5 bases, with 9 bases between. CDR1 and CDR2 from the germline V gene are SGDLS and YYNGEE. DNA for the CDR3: TGTGCCAGCAGCGTATCTGAGGGGACTGAAGCTTTCTTT. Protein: CASSVSEGTEAFF.

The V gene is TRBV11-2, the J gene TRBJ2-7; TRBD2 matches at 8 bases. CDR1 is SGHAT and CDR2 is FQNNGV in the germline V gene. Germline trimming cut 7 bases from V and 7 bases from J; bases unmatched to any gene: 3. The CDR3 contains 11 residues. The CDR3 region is CASTPGGEQYF. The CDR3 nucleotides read TGTGCCAGCACCCCGGGAGGGGAGCAGTACTTC.

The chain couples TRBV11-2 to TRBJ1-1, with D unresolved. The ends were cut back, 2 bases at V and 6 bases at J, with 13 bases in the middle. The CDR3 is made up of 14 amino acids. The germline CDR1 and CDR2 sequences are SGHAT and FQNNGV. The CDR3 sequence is CASSLSGIWSEAFF. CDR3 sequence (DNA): TGTGCCAGCAGCTTATCAGGTATTTGGTCTGAAGCTTTCTTT.

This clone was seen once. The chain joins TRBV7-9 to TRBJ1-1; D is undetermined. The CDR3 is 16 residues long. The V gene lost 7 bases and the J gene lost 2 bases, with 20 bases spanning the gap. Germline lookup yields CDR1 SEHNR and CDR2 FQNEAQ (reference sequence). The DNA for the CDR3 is TGTGCCAGCATTCTAGTCACTTATCCGTACAACACTGAAGCTTTCTTT. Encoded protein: CASILVTYPYNTEAFF.

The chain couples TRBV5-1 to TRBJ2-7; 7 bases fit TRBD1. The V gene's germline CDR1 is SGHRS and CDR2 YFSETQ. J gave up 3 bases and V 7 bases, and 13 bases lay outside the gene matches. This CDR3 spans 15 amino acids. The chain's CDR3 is CASAGGQGDLYEQYF. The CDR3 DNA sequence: TGCGCCAGCGCTGGTGGGCAGGGGGACCTCTACGAGCAGTACTTC.

The CDR3 DNA reads as TGTGCCAGCAGCCGGGGCTCTGCCCCGGGACTAGCGTCCTCCTACGAGCAGTACTTC. Amino acid sequence: CASSRGSAPGLASSYEQYF. The chain recombines TRBV5-8 with TRBJ2-7; TRBD2 matches 10 bases. V shed 4 bases and J 0 bases; nucleotides not matched to a gene: 16. Germline V gene lookup returns CDR1 SGHTS and CDR2 YDEGEE. The CDR3 loop spans 19 amino acids. The full variable domain, with the rest looked up from reference TRBV5-8 and TRBJ2-7, is EAGVTQSPTHLIKTRGQQATLRCSPISGHTSVYWYQQALGLGLQFLLWYDEGEERNRGNFPPRFSGRQFPNYSSELNVNALELEDSALYLCASSRGSAPGLASSYEQYFGPGTRLTVT.

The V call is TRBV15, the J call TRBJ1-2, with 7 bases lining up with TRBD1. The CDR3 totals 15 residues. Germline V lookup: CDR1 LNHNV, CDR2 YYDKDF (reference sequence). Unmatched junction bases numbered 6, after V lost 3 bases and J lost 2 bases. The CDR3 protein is CATSSPGGENYGYTF. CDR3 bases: TGTGCCACCAGCAGCCCAGGGGGTGAGAACTATGGCTACACCTTC.

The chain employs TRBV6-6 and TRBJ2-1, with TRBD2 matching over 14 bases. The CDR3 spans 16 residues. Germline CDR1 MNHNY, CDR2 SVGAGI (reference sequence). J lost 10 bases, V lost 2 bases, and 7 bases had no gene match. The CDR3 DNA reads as TGTGCCAGCAGTTACCCGACTAGCGGGGGGGTAAGCGAGCAGTTCTTC. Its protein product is CASSYPTSGGVSEQFF.

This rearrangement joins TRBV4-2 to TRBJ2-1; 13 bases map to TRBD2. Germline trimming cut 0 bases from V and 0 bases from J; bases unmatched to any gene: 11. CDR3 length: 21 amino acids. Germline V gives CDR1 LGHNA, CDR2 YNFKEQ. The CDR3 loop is CASSQDPQTSGRLSSYNEQFF. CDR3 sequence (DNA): TGTGCCAGCAGCCAAGATCCACAGACTAGCGGGAGGCTAAGCTCCTACAATGAGCAGTTCTTC.

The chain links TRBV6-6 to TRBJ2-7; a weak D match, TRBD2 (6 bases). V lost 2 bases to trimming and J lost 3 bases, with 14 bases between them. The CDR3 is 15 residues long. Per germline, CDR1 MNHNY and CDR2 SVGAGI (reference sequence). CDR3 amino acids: CASSYGRGRSYEQYF. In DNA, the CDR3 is TGTGCCAGCAGTTACGGGAGAGGGAGGAGCTACGAGCAGTACTTC.

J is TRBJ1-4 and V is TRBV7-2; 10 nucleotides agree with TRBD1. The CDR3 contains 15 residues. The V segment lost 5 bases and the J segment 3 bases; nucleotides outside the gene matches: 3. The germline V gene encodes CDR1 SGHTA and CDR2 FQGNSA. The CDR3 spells CASSGQGGANEKLFF. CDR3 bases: TGTGCCAGCAGCGGACAGGGGGGGGCTAATGAAAAACTGTTTTTT.

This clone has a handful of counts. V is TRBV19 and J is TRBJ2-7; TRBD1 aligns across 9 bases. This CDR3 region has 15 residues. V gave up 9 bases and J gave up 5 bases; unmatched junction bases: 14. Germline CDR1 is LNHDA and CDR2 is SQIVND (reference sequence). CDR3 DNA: TGTGCCAGCCAGTATACGTCACAGGGGGCCCACGAGCAGTACTTC. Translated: CASQYTSQGAHEQYF.

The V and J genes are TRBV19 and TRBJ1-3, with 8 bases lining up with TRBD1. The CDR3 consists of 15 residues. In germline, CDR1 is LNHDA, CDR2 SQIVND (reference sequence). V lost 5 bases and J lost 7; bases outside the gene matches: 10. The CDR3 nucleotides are TGTGCCAGTAGTGCTGGGACAGGCGTAAGGAACACCATATATTTT. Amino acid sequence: CASSAGTGVRNTIYF.

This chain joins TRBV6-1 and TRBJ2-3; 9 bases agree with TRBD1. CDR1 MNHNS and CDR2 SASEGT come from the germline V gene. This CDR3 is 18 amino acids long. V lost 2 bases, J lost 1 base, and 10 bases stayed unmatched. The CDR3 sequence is CASSERAGQGLRTDTQYF. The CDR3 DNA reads TGTGCCAGCAGTGAAAGGGCAGGACAGGGGTTACGCACAGATACGCAGTATTTT.

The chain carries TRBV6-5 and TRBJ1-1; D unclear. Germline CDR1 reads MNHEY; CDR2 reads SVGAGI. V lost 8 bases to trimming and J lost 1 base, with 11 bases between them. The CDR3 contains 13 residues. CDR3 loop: CASGSGPNTEAFF. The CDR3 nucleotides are TGTGCCAGCGGATCAGGCCCGAACACTGAAGCTTTCTTT.

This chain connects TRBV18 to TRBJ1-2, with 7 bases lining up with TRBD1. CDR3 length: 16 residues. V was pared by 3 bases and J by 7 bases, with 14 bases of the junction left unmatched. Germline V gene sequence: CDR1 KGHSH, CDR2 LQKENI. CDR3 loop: CASSPPGTTGTGGYTF. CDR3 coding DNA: TGTGCCAGCTCACCGCCGGGGACGACAGGGACGGGTGGCTACACCTTC.

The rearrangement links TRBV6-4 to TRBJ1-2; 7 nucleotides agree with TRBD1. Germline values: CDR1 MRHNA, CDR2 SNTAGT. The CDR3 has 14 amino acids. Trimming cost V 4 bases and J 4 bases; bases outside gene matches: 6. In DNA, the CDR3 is TGTGCCAGCAGTGGTTCAGACAGGGTCTATGGCTACACCTTC. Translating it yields CASSGSDRVYGYTF.

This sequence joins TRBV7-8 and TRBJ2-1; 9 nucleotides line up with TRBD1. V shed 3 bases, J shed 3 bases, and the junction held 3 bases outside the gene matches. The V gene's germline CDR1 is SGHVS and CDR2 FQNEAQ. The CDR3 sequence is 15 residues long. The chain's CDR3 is CASSFRDRVYNEQFF. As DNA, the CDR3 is TGTGCCAGCAGCTTCCGGGACAGGGTCTACAATGAGCAGTTCTTC.

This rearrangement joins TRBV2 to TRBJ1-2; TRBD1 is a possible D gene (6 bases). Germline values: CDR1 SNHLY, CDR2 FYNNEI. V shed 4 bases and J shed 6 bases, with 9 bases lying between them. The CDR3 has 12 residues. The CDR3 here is CASSVTGNGYTF. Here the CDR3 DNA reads TGTGCCAGCAGTGTCACAGGGAATGGCTACACCTTC.

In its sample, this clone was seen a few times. The CDR3 nucleotides read TGTGCCAGCAGTCGGGGACAGGGAAACTATGGCTACACCTTC. It translates to CASSRGQGNYGYTF. The V and J genes are TRBV2 and TRBJ1-2; 9 positions agree with TRBD1. In germline, CDR1 is SNHLY, CDR2 FYNNEI. J was trimmed by 2 bases and V by 5 bases; bases with no gene match: 3. The CDR3 has 14 amino acids.